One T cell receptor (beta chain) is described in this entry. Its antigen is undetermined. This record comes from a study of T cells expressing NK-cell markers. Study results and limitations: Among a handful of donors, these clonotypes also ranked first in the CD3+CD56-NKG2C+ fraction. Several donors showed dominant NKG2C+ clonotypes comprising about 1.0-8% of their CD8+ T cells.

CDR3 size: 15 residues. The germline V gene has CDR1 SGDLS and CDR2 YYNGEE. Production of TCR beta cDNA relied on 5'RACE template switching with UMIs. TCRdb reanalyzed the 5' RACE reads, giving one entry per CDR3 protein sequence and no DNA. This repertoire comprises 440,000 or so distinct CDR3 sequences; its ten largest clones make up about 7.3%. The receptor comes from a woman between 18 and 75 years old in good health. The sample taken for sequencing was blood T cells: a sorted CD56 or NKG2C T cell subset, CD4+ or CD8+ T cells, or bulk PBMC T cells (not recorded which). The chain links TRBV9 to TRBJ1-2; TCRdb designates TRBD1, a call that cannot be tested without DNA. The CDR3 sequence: CASSVVGGQGGGYTF.